This T cell receptor (beta chain) appears in the sequencing data of a study of early T cells in non-severe SARS-CoV-2 infection. TCRdb reprocessed the 5' RACE reads with MiXCR, giving one entry per CDR3 protein. The table shows 55,000 to 85,000 distinct CDR3 sequences, with approximately 11% occurring only once. Ten or more counts support this clonotype. The receptor was derived from an adult who was a healthcare worker with PCR-confirmed SARS-CoV-2 infection or an uninfected control (not recorded which). The specimen comprised whole blood, sampled at baseline.

The CDR3 DNA reads as TGTGCCAGTAGTATAGTTGGCTATGGCTACACCTTC. Translation gives CASSIVGYGYTF. The chain is built from TRBV19 and TRBJ1-2; D remains ambiguous. Deletions cut 1 base from V and 4 bases from J, with 4 bases between. The CDR3 sequence is 12 residues long. CDR1 and CDR2 (germline): LNHDA, SQIVND (reference sequence).